This T cell receptor (beta chain) was captured in a study of T cells in women clearing cervical HPV infection. Study overall: Case blood drawn at lesion detection; control blood after infection cleared. Case blood was drawn a median approximately 150 days after lesion detection.

Study-level results: Timing of associations relative to infection is unclear; T-cell subsets were not isolated.

With regard to this clone: Its antigen remains unidentified. The DNA ends 3 residues before the CDR3 does, and the rest of the CDR3 is filled in from the germline J gene.

All participants had a single incident cervical HPV16 infection, and prevalent HPV16 infections were excluded. The CDR3 has 18 amino acids. V dropped 8 bases and J dropped 0 bases, with 20 bases sitting between them. Germline V gene sequence: CDR1 KGHSH, CDR2 LQKENI. TCRdb keeps only in-frame clones here, not all; method: immunoSEQ multiplex PCR. Its listing shows more than 20,000 clones. This receptor was identified in a woman between 18 and 69 years old with a cervical HPV16 infection that either progressed to CIN3+ or cleared (not recorded which). The chain couples TRBV18 to TRBJ2-6, with D uncertain. Sequencing was carried out using blood buffy coat. Incomplete CDR3 DNA: TGTGCCAGCGATACAAAGGGCCCCCAACACTCTGGGGCCAACGTC. Translating it yields CASDTKGPQHSGANV. In full, the CDR3 is CASDTKGPQHSGANVLTF.